This TCR beta chain was found in a study of T cell responses to AZD1222 COVID-19 vaccine. Overall study: Second-dose recipients at about 4 or about 12 weeks were treated as one pooled group. Broader study findings: Seropositive status at baseline applied to only 6 or 7 AZD1222 recipients.

With V trimmed by 5 bases and J by 2 bases, 7 bases remained unmatched. CDR3 length: 15 amino acids. The germline CDR1 and CDR2 sequences are SGHTA and FQGNSA. TCRdb's copy holds only in-frame clones and misses some; the assay was immunoSEQ multiplex PCR. Of about 86,000 clones in the sample, 88% are singletons; the top ten hold about 5.8%. Of note for this clone: Antigen unknown.

The receptor was derived from an adult in good health. Here the sequenced sample was peripheral blood, taken on day 0 of AZD1222 vaccination. V gene TRBV7-2 combines with J gene TRBJ2-7, with 9 bases identical to TRBD1. The CDR3 nucleotides are TGTGCCAGCAGCCTACCGGGACAGGGTACCTACGAGCAGTACTTC. It encodes CASSLPGQGTYEQYF.